This T cell receptor (beta chain) originates from a study of identical twins. General study findings and limits: For out-of-frame beta sequences, excess twin sharing was weaker.

TCRdb reprocessed the 5' RACE reads via MiXCR and lists one record per CDR3 protein. The sample has fewer than 800,000 distinct CDR3 sequences; less than 9% are singletons. This clonotype was detected many times. Its target is not known. The CDR3 covers 14 residues. Germline assignment: CDR1 LGHDT and CDR2 YNNKEL (reference sequence). V gave up 4 bases and J gave up 6 bases, with 15 bases separating them. The same data also went into a second study, on yellow fever vaccine responses in identical twins.

The chain uses TRBV3-1 and TRBJ1-1; D perhaps matches TRBD1 (6 bases). The material sequenced was PBMCs. This sequence originates from a woman between 18 and 29 years old in good health. The CDR3 nucleotides are TGTGCCAGCAGCCCGGACCGCTCAGGGGCTGAAGCTTTCTTT. The encoded protein is CASSPDRSGAEAFF.